The text below deals with one TCR beta chain. The antigen is not known. This entry comes from a study of radiotherapy plus CTLA-4 blockade in lung cancer. Patients in the study, people with chemo-refractory metastatic non-small-cell lung cancer, received focal radiation plus ipilimumab CTLA-4 blockade. TCRdb's copy holds only in-frame clones and misses some; the assay was immunoSEQ multiplex PCR. This table holds 120,000 or so clones, 85% to 90% found once. Germline CDR1 is SGDLS and CDR2 is YYNGEE. The CDR3 is 18 residues long. Trimming took 0 bases from V and 0 from J, leaving 16 bases between them. Whole-study results and caveats: Clones of tumor-derived TCRs expanded in blood after radiotherapy plus ipilimumab.

The rearrangement links TRBV9 to TRBJ1-3, with TRBD1 as a possible D gene (6 bases). This TCR was recovered from a human donor with non-small cell lung cancer that progressed on radiotherapy plus ipilimumab. Source: peripheral blood, taken from a patient treated with radiotherapy plus ipilimumab. CDR3 coding DNA: TGTGCCAGCAGCGTAGAGGGCAGGGGACCATTCTCTGGAAACACCATATATTTT. Encoded protein: CASSVEGRGPFSGNTIYF. The whole variable domain, remainder taken from reference TRBV9 and TRBJ1-3, is DSGVTQTPKHLITATGQRVTLRCSPRSGDLSVYWYQQSLDQGLQFLIQYYNGEERAKGNILERFSAQQFPDLHSELNLSSLELGDSALYFCASSVEGRGPFSGNTIYFGEGSWLTVV.